Listed below are T cell receptor beta chains from one sample, sequenced in a study of blood T cell repertoires in COVID-19. The method was immunoSEQ multiplex PCR; TCRdb's version includes in-frame clones alone and lacks a portion of them. The sample has 140,000 or so clones, approximately 80% seen once; the top ten hold about 1.8%. Sequencing input: peripheral blood. The source is a woman in her sixties with acute or convalescent COVID-19. The CDR3 runs from the conserved cysteine through the conserved F or W.

v_gene | CDR3aa
TRBV23-1 | CASHPDQPQHF
TRBV29-1 | CSVSTGYGYTF
TRBV3-1/TRBV3-2 | CASSRGGISYGYTF
TRBV5-1 | CASSPRDWSSYEQYF
TRBV2 | CASSRGTPRVNQPQHF
TRBV29-1 | CSVSGQGEQPQHF
TRBV5-1 | CASSNQGAVNEKLFF
TRBV24-1 | CATSGVGTGGTGELFF
TRBV2 | CASSTSGSEYNEQFF
TRBV13 | CASSLRGSGANVLTF
TRBV3-1/TRBV3-2 | CAISHGRIDTQYF
TRBV5-4 | CASSLLTDSNEQFF
TRBV19 | CASRVSGTDTQYF
TRBV2 | CASSEWHTGELFF
TRBV10-3 | CAISGGTSSSYNEQFF
TRBV5-1 | CASSPGGLAYEQYF
TRBV7-9 | CASSQDTSTDTQYF
TRBV5-1 | CASSWSSYNEQFF
TRBV3-1/TRBV3-2 | CASSQRILAGDTDTQYF
TRBV28 | CASSLGGQINQPQHF
TRBV6-6 | CAVSTGAEQYF
TRBV11-1 | CASSLMDSEKLFF
TRBV5-1 | CASSLDVASKQFF
TRBV6-5 | CASSYGLAENNEQFF
TRBV6-5 | CASSLRQGAREKLFF
TRBV27 | CASSLSWTGADTGELFF
TRBV7-6 | CASSLGSGQSYEQYF
TRBV12-5 | CASGFGLSVNGYTF
TRBV28 | CASSSTRGGDTQYF
TRBV7-8 | CASSSRRLAGAEQYF
TRBV10-2 | CASSSQGKDTQYF
TRBV9 | CASSGLAGERTGELFF
TRBV27 | CASSFLRGGDPADHEQYF
TRBV6-4 | CASSVQGDYNEQFF
TRBV27 | CASRSLDRANNQPQHF
TRBV30 | CAWSVGAEAFF
TRBV18 | CASSREWGATFNEQFF
TRBV5-8 | CASNLGRRVSYNEQFF
TRBV6-4 | CASSLTSGSLNEQFF
TRBV4-2 | CASSHPPGLAATPDTQYF
TRBV5-1 | CASSSGTSGFSNEQFF
TRBV7-6 | CANSPPAGAYNEQFF
TRBV28 | CASITFGPTSADTQYF
TRBV4-1 | CASSQEGTSGETQYF
TRBV28 | CASSFDASIGHGVATNEKLFF
TRBV2 | CASTIIRTNEKLFF